Listed here are 24 T cell receptor beta chains from one sample, sequenced in a study of cytomegalovirus exposure and HLA in healthy donors. Use of 60 Vbeta and 13 Jbeta primers characterized the PCR. Using immunoSEQ multiplex PCR, the repertoire was profiled, and TCRdb retains in-frame clones only, with some absent. Across roughly 110,000 clones, the top ten clones capture more than 3.5% of the sample. The specimen sequenced was PBMCs. These receptors originate from a man aged 25 to 40 in good health and CMV-seronegative.

The rearrangement uses TRBV6-5 and TRBJ2-7, with a tentative D call TRBD2 (5 bases). The germline V and J ends were trimmed by 6 bases and 3 bases, with 12 bases remaining between them. There are 13 residues in the CDR3. CDR1 and CDR2 from the germline V gene are MNHEY and SVGAGI. The CDR3 coding sequence is TGTGCCAGCAGGCCCAGTGGACTCTACGAGCAGTACTTC. Protein product: CASRPSGLYEQYF.

The chain has TRBV6-1 and TRBJ1-1; D is undetermined. The CDR3 length is 10 residues. The germline V gene encodes CDR1 MNHNS and CDR2 SASEGT. V dropped 8 bases and J dropped 5 bases, with 6 bases sitting between them. The CDR3 DNA is TGTGCCAGCGAAGAGACTGAAGCTTTCTTT. The encoded protein is CASEETEAFF.

The rearrangement joins TRBV6-4 to TRBJ2-2, with D perhaps TRBD1 (5 bases). Germline loops: CDR1 MRHNA, CDR2 SNTAGT. The CDR3 spans 14 residues. The chain's CDR3 is CASRNQGSTGELFF. CDR3 nucleotide sequence: TGTGCATCCCGTAATCAGGGATCGACCGGGGAGCTGTTTTTT.

This chain joins TRBV7-9 and TRBJ2-3; no definite D call. Looked up from germline, CDR1 is SEHNR and CDR2 is FQNEAQ (reference sequence). Trimming removed 5 bases at V and 2 bases at J, with 11 bases between. CDR3 length: 14 amino acids. CDR3 sequence reads: CASSPFPLTDTQYF. CDR3 DNA: TGTGCCAGCAGCCCCTTTCCCCTCACAGATACGCAGTATTTT.

The chain joins TRBV6-5 to TRBJ1-5; no clear D gene. This CDR3 region has 14 residues. Between the trimmed V and J ends, which lost 6 bases and 3 bases, there was a span of 12 bases. The germline CDR1 and CDR2 sequences are MNHEY and SVGAGI. The CDR3 DNA reads TGTGCCAGCAGGACGATCGCGGCCAATCAGCCCCAGCATTTT. Its translation: CASRTIAANQPQHF.

V gene TRBV11-3 combines with J gene TRBJ2-7; 15 bases match TRBD2. CDR1 and CDR2 (germline): SGHNT, YENEEA. The length of the CDR3 is 16 residues. The ends lost 3 bases at V and 5 bases at J; junction bases unmatched: 5. CDR3 sequence reads: CASSLSGLAGGNEQYF. CDR3 sequence (DNA): TGTGCCAGCAGCTTGTCGGGACTAGCGGGGGGTAACGAGCAGTACTTC. Drawing the rest from reference TRBV11-3 and TRBJ2-7, the complete variable domain is EAGVVQSPRYKIIEKKQPVAFWCNPISGHNTLYWYLQNLGQGPELLIRYENEEAVDDSQLPKDRFSAERLKGVDSTLKIQPAELGDSAVYLCASSLSGLAGGNEQYFGPGTRLTVT.

The rearrangement joins TRBV19 to TRBJ1-2, with D possibly TRBD1 on 5 matching bases. From germline, CDR1 is LNHDA and CDR2 SQIVND (reference sequence). This CDR3 is built from 14 residues. The V end was cut by 2 bases, the J end by 4 bases, with 11 bases between. The DNA of the CDR3 is TGTGCCAGTAGTATACCCCAGACAGTCTATGGCTACACCTTC. Its protein product is CASSIPQTVYGYTF.

This chain links TRBV7-7 with TRBJ1-1; no clear D. V shed 1 base and J shed 3 bases, with 6 bases lying between them. The CDR3 is 13 amino acids. Germline V lookup: CDR1 SSHAT, CDR2 FNYEAQ (reference sequence). The CDR3 DNA reads as TGTGCCAGCAGCTTAGACAGCTACACTGAAGCTTTCTTT. It codes for CASSLDSYTEAFF.

The J gene is TRBJ2-5, the V gene TRBV7-2, with 7 positions matching TRBD1. CDR3 size: 15 residues. The trim removed 5 bases at V and 3 bases at J, leaving 9 bases unmatched. Germline CDR1 and CDR2: SGHTA and FQGNSA. The CDR3 bases are TGTGCCAGCAGCACCCGGGACAGCGCGGAAGAGACCCAGTACTTC. It encodes CASSTRDSAEETQYF.

The rearrangement joins TRBV4-2 to TRBJ2-3; 16 bases fit TRBD2. The CDR3 is 19 amino acids. CDR1 and CDR2 from the germline V gene are LGHNA and YNFKEQ. Trimming took 4 bases from V and 7 from J; bases not matched to a gene: 14. CDR3 DNA: TGTGCCAGCAGCCCCAAACCGGGACTAGCGGGGGGGCCCAGGTATACGCAGTATTTT. It yields the protein CASSPKPGLAGGPRYTQYF.

The chain joins TRBV7-9 to TRBJ1-2; 10 bases align to TRBD1. CDR3 length: 13 residues. The junction had 4 bases not matched to a gene; V was cut back by 5 bases and J by 7 bases. The germline V gene encodes CDR1 SEHNR and CDR2 FQNEAQ (reference sequence). The CDR3 sequence is CASSGDRGVGYTF. CDR3 in DNA: TGTGCCAGCAGCGGGGACAGGGGAGTTGGCTACACCTTC.

The chain carries TRBV4-2 and TRBJ1-2; a weak D match, TRBD1 (5 bases). Germline values: CDR1 LGHNA, CDR2 YNFKEQ. V lost 2 bases, J lost 6 bases, and 13 bases lay in between. The CDR3 extends over 14 amino acids. The CDR3 region is CASSQNSGFDGYTF. The CDR3 nucleotides are TGTGCCAGCAGCCAAAACTCAGGGTTTGATGGCTACACCTTC.

The J gene is TRBJ1-1, the V gene TRBV7-3; the D gene is possibly TRBD1 (5 bases). The germline gives CDR1 SGHTA, CDR2 FQGTGA. CDR3 length: 13 residues. The ends were cut back, 4 bases at V and 1 base at J, with 7 bases in the middle. CDR3 bases: TGTGCCAGCAGCTCTACAGGGAACACTGAAGCTTTCTTT. Translation gives CASSSTGNTEAFF.

The chain carries TRBV19 and TRBJ2-2, with 9 bases matching TRBD1. The CDR3 runs 15 residues. V was pared by 1 base and J by 6 bases, with 3 bases of the junction left unmatched. Germline CDR1 reads LNHDA; CDR2 reads SQIVND (reference sequence). CDR3 nucleotide sequence: TGTGCCAGTAGTATAGGACAGGGGGTGGCCGGGGAGCTGTTTTTT. As protein: CASSIGQGVAGELFF.

This chain joins TRBV19 and TRBJ2-3; weak D call: TRBD1 (6 bases). Trimming removed 6 bases at V and 0 bases at J, with 16 bases between. CDR1 and CDR2 from the germline V gene are LNHDA and SQIVND (reference sequence). The CDR3 loop spans 16 amino acids. CDR3 sequence reads: CASRLTGPASTDTQYF. In DNA form, the CDR3 reads TGTGCCAGTAGACTTACAGGGCCCGCGAGCACAGATACGCAGTATTTT.

The rearrangement links TRBV30 to TRBJ2-1; 13 nucleotides agree with TRBD2. Trimming took 4 bases from V and 10 from J; bases not matched to a gene: 19. CDR1 and CDR2 (germline): GTSNPN, SVGIG (reference sequence). The CDR3 has 18 residues. Here the CDR3 reads CAWTFYLQTSGGAGEQFF. Written as DNA, the CDR3 is TGTGCCTGGACTTTCTACCTTCAAACTAGCGGGGGGGCCGGGGAGCAGTTCTTC.

V and J are TRBV11-3 and TRBJ2-2, with TRBD1 matching over 10 bases. Germline loops: CDR1 SGHNT, CDR2 YENEEA. CDR3 length equals 16 residues. J was trimmed by 5 bases and V by 5 bases; bases with no gene match: 8. This CDR3 reads CASSLGQGEVTGELFF. The CDR3 DNA follows: TGTGCCAGCAGCCTCGGACAGGGGGAGGTTACCGGGGAGCTGTTTTTT.

This chain connects TRBV7-9 to TRBJ2-7, with D unresolved. Germline-derived CDR1 and CDR2 are SEHNR and FQNEAQ (reference sequence). This CDR3 region has 15 residues. Trimming took off 3 bases at V and 0 bases at J, with 12 bases between the two ends. The CDR3 loop reads CASSFIQANSYEQYF. CDR3 bases: TGTGCCAGCAGCTTCATCCAGGCTAACTCCTACGAGCAGTACTTC.

The chain has TRBV18 and TRBJ2-2; D is ambiguous. The V gene lost 3 bases and the J gene lost 6 bases, with 20 bases spanning the gap. Germline V gene lookup returns CDR1 KGHSH and CDR2 LQKENI. CDR3 size: 17 residues. As DNA, the CDR3 is TGTGCCAGCTCACCGCGGCGAACCCCGGTAGACTCCGGGGAGCTGTTTTTT. It is translated as CASSPRRTPVDSGELFF.

The V gene is TRBV27, the J gene TRBJ1-6; D is perhaps TRBD1 (6 bases). The V gene lost 2 bases and the J gene lost 9 bases, with 14 bases spanning the gap. The CDR3 is 15 residues long. CDR1 MNHEY and CDR2 SMNVEV come from the germline V gene (reference sequence). As DNA, the CDR3 is TGTGCCAGCAGTTTACTTCAGGGGCCTGGTTCACCCCTCCACTTT. Translated, it gives CASSLLQGPGSPLHF.

The chain carries TRBV2 and TRBJ1-2; 10 bases fit TRBD1. This CDR3 comprises 13 residues. From germline, CDR1 is SNHLY and CDR2 FYNNEI. The V segment lost 6 bases and the J segment 6 bases; nucleotides outside the gene matches: 4. CDR3 in DNA: TGTGCCAGCAGACCCGGGACAGGGGATGGCTACACCTTC. Amino acid sequence: CASRPGTGDGYTF.

The genes are TRBV7-9 and TRBJ1-2; D gene unclear. This CDR3 region has 13 residues. Germline loops: CDR1 SEHNR, CDR2 FQNEAQ (reference sequence). Trimming took off 5 bases at V and 2 bases at J, with 9 bases between the two ends. CDR3 loop: CASSPDLNYGYTF. The CDR3 region has the DNA TGTGCCAGCAGCCCAGACTTGAACTATGGCTACACCTTC.

CDR3 nucleotides: TGCAGCGTTGGGGGGCAGGGTTATGGCTACACCTTC. The encoded protein is CSVGGQGYGYTF. The chain carries TRBV29-1 and TRBJ1-2, with a tentative D call TRBD1 (6 bases). Germline-derived CDR1 and CDR2 are SQVTM and ANQGSEA. Trimming took off 4 bases at V and 5 bases at J, with 11 bases between the two ends. CDR3 length: 12 amino acids.

J is TRBJ1-2 and V is TRBV15, with 7 positions matching TRBD1. The CDR3 contains 16 residues. Germline V gene data show CDR1 as LNHNV and CDR2 as YYDKDF (reference sequence). J lost 7 bases, V lost 3 bases, and 14 bases had no gene match. In nucleotides, the CDR3 is TGTGCCACCAGCAGCACCTCCGACAGGGCAGTCCGTGGCTACACCTTC. Translating it yields CATSSTSDRAVRGYTF.